This is a list of T cell receptor beta chains from one sample in a study of cytomegalovirus exposure and HLA in healthy donors. Clones were sequenced by immunoSEQ multiplex PCR, and TCRdb holds only the in-frame ones, with some missing. In the table there are approximately 160,000 clones, roughly 70% of which are singletons. The sequenced sample was PBMCs. Receptors originate from a woman aged 50 to 65 in good health and CMV-seropositive. CDR3s include the opening cysteine and the closing phenylalanine or tryptophan. Fields, in order: V gene, J gene, clone size, D gene, CDR3 protein, CDR3 DNA. A D gene is named only where the DNA matches it firmly. Clone sizes are given selectively: once, few, many, or a class where the clone is expanded.

TRBV6-6	TRBJ2-2	few	-	CASSLDSDFPGELFF	TGTGCCAGCAGTCTGGACAGCGATTTTCCCGGGGAGCTGTTTTTT
TRBV30	TRBJ2-2	-	-	CAWSKSATGELFF	TGTGCCTGGAGTAAGAGCGCCACCGGGGAGCTGTTTTTT
TRBV9	TRBJ1-6	-	TRBD1	CASSVGDSSPLHF	TGTGCCAGCAGCGTAGGGGACAGTTCACCCCTCCACTTT
TRBV5-1	TRBJ1-1	-	-	CASSSNSKNTEAFF	TGCGCCAGCAGCTCCAATTCAAAAAACACTGAAGCTTTCTTT
TRBV6-4	TRBJ1-2	-	TRBD1	CASSDYAAGGGYTF	TGTGCCAGCAGTGACTACGCGGCAGGGGGCGGCTACACCTTC
TRBV27	TRBJ1-1	once	-	CASSPTKKTRNTEAFF	TGTGCCAGCAGTCCGACGAAAAAGACTAGGAACACTGAAGCTTTCTTT
TRBV4-2	TRBJ1-6	-	-	CASSPELLNSPLHF	TGTGCCAGCAGCCCGGAACTACTCAATTCACCCCTCCACTTT
TRBV5-1	TRBJ1-1	-	TRBD1	CASLPTGGMNTEAFF	TGCGCCAGCTTGCCGACAGGGGGCATGAACACTGAAGCTTTCTTT
TRBV2	TRBJ2-1	-	-	CASGQYNEQFF	TGTGCCAGCGGACAGTACAATGAGCAGTTCTTC
TRBV5-1	TRBJ1-2	once	-	CASSSGLLVSGYTF	TGCGCCAGCAGCTCGGGACTCCTCGTAAGTGGCTACACCTTC
TRBV6-1	TRBJ2-5	-	TRBD1	CASNPTGPGNQYF	TGTGCCAGCAACCCGACAGGGCCAGGGAACCAGTACTTC